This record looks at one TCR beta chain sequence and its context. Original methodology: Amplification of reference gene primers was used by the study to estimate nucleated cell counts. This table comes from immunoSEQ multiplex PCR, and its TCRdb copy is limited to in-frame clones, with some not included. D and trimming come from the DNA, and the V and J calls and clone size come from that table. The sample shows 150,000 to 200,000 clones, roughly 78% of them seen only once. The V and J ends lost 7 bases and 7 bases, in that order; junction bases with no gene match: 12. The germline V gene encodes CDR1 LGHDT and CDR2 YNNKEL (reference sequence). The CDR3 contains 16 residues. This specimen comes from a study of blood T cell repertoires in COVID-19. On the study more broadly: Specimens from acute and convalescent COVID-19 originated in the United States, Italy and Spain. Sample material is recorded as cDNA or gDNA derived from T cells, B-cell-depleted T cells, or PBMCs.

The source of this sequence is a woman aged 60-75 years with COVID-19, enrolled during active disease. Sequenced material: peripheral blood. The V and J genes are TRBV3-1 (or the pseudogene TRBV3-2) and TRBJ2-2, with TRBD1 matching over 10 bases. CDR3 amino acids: CASTHYRTGGDGELFF. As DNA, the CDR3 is TGTGCCAGCACCCATTACCGGACAGGGGGTGACGGGGAGCTGTTTTTT.